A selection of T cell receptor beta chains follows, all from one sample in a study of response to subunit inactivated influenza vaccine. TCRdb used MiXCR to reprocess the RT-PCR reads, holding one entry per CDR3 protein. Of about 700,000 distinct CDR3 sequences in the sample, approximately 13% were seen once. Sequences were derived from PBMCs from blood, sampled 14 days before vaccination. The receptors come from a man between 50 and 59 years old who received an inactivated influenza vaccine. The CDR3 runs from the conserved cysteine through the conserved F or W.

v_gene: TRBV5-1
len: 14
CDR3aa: CASSLGTLGHGYTF

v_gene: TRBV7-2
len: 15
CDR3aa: CASSLEQTRNSPLHF

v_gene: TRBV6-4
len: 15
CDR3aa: CASSDMWGSYNEQFF

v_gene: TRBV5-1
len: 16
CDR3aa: CASSSGPRDGQETQYF

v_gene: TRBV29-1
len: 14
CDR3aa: CSGLTQGIQETQYF

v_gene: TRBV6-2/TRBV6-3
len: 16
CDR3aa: CASSYSVSSGGHEQFF

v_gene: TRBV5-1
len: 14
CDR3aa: CASSLGQVTYEQYF

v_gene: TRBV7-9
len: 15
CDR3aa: CASSAGTDSYNEQFF

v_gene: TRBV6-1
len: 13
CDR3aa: CASRPLISDTQYF

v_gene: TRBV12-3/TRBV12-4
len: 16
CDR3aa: CASSPGSRGRSYEQYF

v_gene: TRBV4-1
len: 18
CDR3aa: CASSQEPHERAAYNEQFF

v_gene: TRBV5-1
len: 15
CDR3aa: CASSMTGAIYNEQFF

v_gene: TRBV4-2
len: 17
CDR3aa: CASSQDRNDVTGETQYF

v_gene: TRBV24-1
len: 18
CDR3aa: CATSDLKDREPQYNEQFF

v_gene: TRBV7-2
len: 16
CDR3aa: CASSLVPAGGPDTQYF

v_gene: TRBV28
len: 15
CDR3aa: CASSLPRASNQPQHF

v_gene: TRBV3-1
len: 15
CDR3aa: CASSQFRGEYSPLHF

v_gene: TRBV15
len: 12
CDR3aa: CATSSALVEQYF

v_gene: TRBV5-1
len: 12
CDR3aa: CASSLDYHEQYF

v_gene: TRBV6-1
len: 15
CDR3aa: CASRGTRDTGRGYTF

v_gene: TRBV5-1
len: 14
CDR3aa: CASSLGPFNNEQFF

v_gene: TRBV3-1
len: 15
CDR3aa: CASSQKRGLTDTQYF

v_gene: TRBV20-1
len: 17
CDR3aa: CSARRTSGVLNTGELFF

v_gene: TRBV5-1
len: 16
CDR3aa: CASSLQGGDGTDTQYF

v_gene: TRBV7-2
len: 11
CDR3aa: CASSTGGRAFF

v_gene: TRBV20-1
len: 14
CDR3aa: CSARDPRGQGTQYF

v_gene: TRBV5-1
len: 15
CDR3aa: CASSLTGGTNTEAFF

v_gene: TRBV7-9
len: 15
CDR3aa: CASSPLDRTEATQYF

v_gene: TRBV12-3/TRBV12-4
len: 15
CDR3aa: CASSLFHSSTDTQYF

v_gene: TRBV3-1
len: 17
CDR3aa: CASSHSWTRSSYNEQFF

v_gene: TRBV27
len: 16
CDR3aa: CASSFWGGPRTDTQYF

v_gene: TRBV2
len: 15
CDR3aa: CASTTSGRFNGELFF

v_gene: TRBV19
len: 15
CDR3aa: CASSPMGGRDYEQYF

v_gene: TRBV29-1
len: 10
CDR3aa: CSVEGGIQYF

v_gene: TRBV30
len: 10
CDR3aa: CAWSLRELFF

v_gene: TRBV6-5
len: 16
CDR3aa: CASSYSKLATANEQFF

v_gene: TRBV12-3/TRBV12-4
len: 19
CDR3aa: CASEKPGPAEEGSYNEQFF

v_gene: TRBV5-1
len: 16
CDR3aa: CASSTSGSNGGETQYF

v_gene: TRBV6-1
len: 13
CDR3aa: CAGRRGNTDTQYF

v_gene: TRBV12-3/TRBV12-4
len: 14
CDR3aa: CASRPGQGVQTQYF

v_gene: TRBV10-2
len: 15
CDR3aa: CASSNSGGLTDTQYF

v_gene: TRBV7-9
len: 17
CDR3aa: CASSLARTDLSTDTQYF

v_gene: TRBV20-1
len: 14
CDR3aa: CSATRWYIQETQYF

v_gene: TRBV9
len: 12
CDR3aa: CASSGGGKTQYF

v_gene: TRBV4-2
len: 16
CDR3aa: CASSQDGDRAYNEQFF

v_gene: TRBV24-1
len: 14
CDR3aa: CATSDLGRYNEQFF